This TCR beta chain was sequenced for a study of human T cells and chemical hapten exposure. Indicated time point: pre-sensitization, week 0. This sample's treatment: therapeutic diphenylcyclopropenone sensitization with weekly scalp DPC. People who gave samples had alopecia, were 18 to 70 years old, and were suitable for DPC. TCRdb processed the RACE reads anew with MiXCR; each CDR3 protein has one entry. The repertoire holds over 30,000 distinct CDR3 sequences, with about 7.4% as singletons. This clonotype was picked up many times. Its antigen remains unidentified. J gave up 5 bases and V 3 bases, and 2 bases lay outside the gene matches. CDR1 LNHDA and CDR2 SQIVND come from the germline V gene (reference sequence). CDR3 size: 14 residues. Study-wide findings and caveats: Expanded TCRs produced significantly more large CDR3 similarity clusters than controls did.

This sample comprised whole blood, obtained in connection with sensitization to the hapten diphenylcyclopropenone (DPC). The rearrangement joins TRBV19 to TRBJ2-2, with 8 bases fitting TRBD2. The receptor was isolated from a woman between 45 and 65 years old with alopecia areata. Some clones in this sample may be carry-over from other donors' samples. The CDR3 DNA reads as TGTGCCAGTAGTATTAGCGGGGTAACCGGGGAGCTGTTTTTT. It codes for CASSISGVTGELFF.